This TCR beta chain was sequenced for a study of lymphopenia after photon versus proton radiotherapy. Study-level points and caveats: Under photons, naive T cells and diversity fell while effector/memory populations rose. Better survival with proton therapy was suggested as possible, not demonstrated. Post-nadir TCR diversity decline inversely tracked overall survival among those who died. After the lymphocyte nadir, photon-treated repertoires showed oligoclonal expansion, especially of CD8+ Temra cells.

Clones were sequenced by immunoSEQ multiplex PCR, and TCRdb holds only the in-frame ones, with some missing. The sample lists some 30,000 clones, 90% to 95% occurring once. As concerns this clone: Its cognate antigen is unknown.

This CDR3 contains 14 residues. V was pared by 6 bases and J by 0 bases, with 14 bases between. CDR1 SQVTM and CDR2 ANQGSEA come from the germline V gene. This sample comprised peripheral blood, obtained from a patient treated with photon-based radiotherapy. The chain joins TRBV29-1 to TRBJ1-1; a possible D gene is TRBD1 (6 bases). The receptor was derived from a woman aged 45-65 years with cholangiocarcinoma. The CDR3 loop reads CSVAQTGLNTEAFF. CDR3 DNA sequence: TGCAGCGTCGCCCAGACAGGACTGAACACTGAAGCTTTCTTT.